These T cell receptor beta chains were read from a single sample in a study of spatial heterogeneity in lung cancer. TCRdb ran MiXCR on the 5' RACE reads and lists one entry per CDR3 protein. The table lists some 83,000 distinct CDR3 sequences, under 8.5% of them singletons. The sequenced sample was PBMCs, obtained at surgery. These TCRs come from a male donor with early-stage non-small cell lung cancer. The CDR3 runs from the conserved cysteine through the conserved F or W. A D gene is named only where the DNA matches it firmly. Only some rows state a clone size, as once, few, many or a class for expanded clones.

v_gene	j_gene	abundance	d_gene	CDR3nt	CDR3aa
TRBV25-1	TRBJ2-5	many	-	TGTGCCAGCAGTGAATACGGCGACGAGACCCAGTACTTC	CASSEYGDETQYF
TRBV12-3/TRBV12-4	TRBJ1-5	few	-	TGTGCCAGCAGTTTGGTACAGGATCAGCCCCAGCATTTT	CASSLVQDQPQHF
TRBV5-1	TRBJ2-7	many	TRBD2	TGCGCCAGCAGCTTGGAAGCGGGAGGGCGCCACGAGCAGTACTTC	CASSLEAGGRHEQYF
TRBV12-3/TRBV12-4	TRBJ1-1	-	TRBD1	TGTGCCAGCACTCTTCCAGGGGGAGGAAGCACTGAAGCTTTCTTT	CASTLPGGGSTEAFF
TRBV10-3	TRBJ2-7	many	-	TGTGCCTCCAAGGATATCGCAGCCTCGTACGAGCAGTACTTC	CASKDIAASYEQYF
TRBV12-3/TRBV12-4	TRBJ1-1	-	-	TGTGCCAGCAGTTTTACAGGGAGAATAAACACTGAAGCTTTCTTT	CASSFTGRINTEAFF
TRBV5-1	TRBJ2-7	many	-	TGCGCCAGCAGCGTGGTGGGACCGACTCCACTCGAGCAGTACTTC	CASSVVGPTPLEQYF
TRBV29-1	TRBJ2-7	many	-	TGCAGCGTTCGCACAGGAGCCGAGCAGTACTTC	CSVRTGAEQYF
TRBV5-1	TRBJ1-1	-	TRBD1	TGCGCCAGCAGCCCCCGTGGTCCGGGGACAGGGGTCACTGAAGCTTTCTTT	CASSPRGPGTGVTEAFF
TRBV27	TRBJ2-2	many	-	TGTGCCAGTAGCCCCTTCGACATAGGGGAGCTGTTTTTT	CASSPFDIGELFF
TRBV27	TRBJ2-5	many	-	TGTGCCAGCAGTTTATCGGCGGTTCAAGAGACCCAGTACTTC	CASSLSAVQETQYF
TRBV6-5	TRBJ2-2	many	-	TGTGCCAGCAGTGCCTCAGGGGCCGCGAACACCGGGGAGCTGTTTTTT	CASSASGAANTGELFF
TRBV20-1	TRBJ2-5	-	TRBD2	TGCAGTGCTAGAGATCTGAGGCGGGAGTCCCAAGAGACCCAGTACTTC	CSARDLRRESQETQYF
TRBV6-5	TRBJ2-7	few	-	TGTGCCAGCACCCCCCCGGGGGCCGTAATTCCCTACGAGCAGTACTTC	CASTPPGAVIPYEQYF
TRBV21-1	TRBJ2-1	many	-	TGTGCCAGCAGCACACCCAGGCCCGATGGGACTAGCGGATACCACGAGCAGTTCTTC	CASSTPRPDGTSGYHEQFF
TRBV2	TRBJ2-1	-	-	TGTGCCAGCAGTGAATTCAGGGATGAGTTCTTC	CASSEFRDEFF
TRBV20-1	TRBJ2-7	many	TRBD2	TGCAGTGCTAGATTAAGACTAGCGGGAGTTGGGTCCTACGAGCAGTACTTC	CSARLRLAGVGSYEQYF
TRBV20-1	TRBJ2-1	many	-	TGCAGTGCTTCCTCAGGGTATGAGCAGTTCTTC	CSASSGYEQFF
TRBV7-2	TRBJ2-1	many	-	TGTGCCAGCAGCTTAGCGGGAGCGTTTGGCAATGAGCAGTTCTTC	CASSLAGAFGNEQFF
TRBV29-1	TRBJ1-2	many	-	TGCAGCGGTTATGGCCAGGTTGAGAGGATCGGGGCCGTGAACTATGGCTACACCTTC	CSGYGQVERIGAVNYGYTF